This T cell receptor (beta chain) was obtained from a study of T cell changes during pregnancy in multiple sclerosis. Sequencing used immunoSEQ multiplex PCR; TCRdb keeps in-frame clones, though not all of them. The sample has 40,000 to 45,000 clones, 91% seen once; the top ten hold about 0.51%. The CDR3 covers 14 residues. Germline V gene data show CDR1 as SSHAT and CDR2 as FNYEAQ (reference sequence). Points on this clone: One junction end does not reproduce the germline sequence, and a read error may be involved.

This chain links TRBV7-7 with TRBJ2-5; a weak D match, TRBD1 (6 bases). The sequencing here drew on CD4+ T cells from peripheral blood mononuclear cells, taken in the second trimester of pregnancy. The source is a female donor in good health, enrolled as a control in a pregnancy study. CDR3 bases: TGTGCTAGCAGCTTAACAGGGTCGGGGGAGACCCAGTACTTC. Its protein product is CASSLTGSGETQYF.